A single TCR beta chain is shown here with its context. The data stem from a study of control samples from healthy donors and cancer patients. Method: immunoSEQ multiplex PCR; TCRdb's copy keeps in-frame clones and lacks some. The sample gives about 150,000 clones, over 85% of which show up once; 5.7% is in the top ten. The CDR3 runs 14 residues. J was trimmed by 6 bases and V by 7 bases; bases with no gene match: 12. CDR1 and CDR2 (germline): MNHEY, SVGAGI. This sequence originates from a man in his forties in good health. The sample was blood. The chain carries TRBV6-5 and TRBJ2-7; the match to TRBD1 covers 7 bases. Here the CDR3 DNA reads TGTGCCAGCATCCTGACAGGGAACTCTCTCGAGCAGTACTTC. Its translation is CASILTGNSLEQYF.